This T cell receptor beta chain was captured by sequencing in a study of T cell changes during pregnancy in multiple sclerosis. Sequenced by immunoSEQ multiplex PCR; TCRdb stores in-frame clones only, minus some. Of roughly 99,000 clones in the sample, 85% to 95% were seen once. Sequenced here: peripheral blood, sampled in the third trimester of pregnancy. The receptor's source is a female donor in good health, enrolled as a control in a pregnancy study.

Here the CDR3 DNA reads TGTGCCAGCAGCTTAGGGGGACAGGGGCATGGCTACACCTTC. This encodes CASSLGGQGHGYTF. V usage is TRBV7-2 and J usage is TRBJ1-2, with 10 bases identical to TRBD1. Germline CDR1 is SGHTA and CDR2 is FQGNSA. V dropped 1 base and J dropped 6; count of bases not matched to a gene: 2. The CDR3 has 14 residues.